This T cell receptor beta chain was recorded in a study of early T cells in non-severe SARS-CoV-2 infection. A word on this clonotype: The antigen remains undetermined.

Study conclusions and caveats: Clonotype matching in VDJdb favored anti-spike CD8 responses and did not capture private and CD4 specificities.

The CDR3 has 16 residues. Trimming removed 4 bases from V and 1 base from J; junction bases left unmatched: 2. Germline V gives CDR1 MGHRA, CDR2 YSYEKL. TCRdb analysed the 5' RACE reads with MiXCR anew, one entry per CDR3 protein. This table has over 85,000 distinct CDR3 sequences, roughly an eighth appearing once. The TCR sequence derives from an adult who was a healthcare worker with PCR-confirmed SARS-CoV-2 infection or an uninfected control (not recorded which). Sample: whole blood, taken at baseline. V gene TRBV4-1 combines with J gene TRBJ2-3, with 13 nucleotides matching TRBD2. For the CDR3, the DNA is TGCGCCAGCAGCCCGGGACTAGCGGGACGCACAGATACGCAGTATTTT. Residues: CASSPGLAGRTDTQYF.